Sequencing of this TCR beta chain was carried out in a study of cytotoxic CD8 clonotypes in ibrutinib-treated CLL. Study overall: Among patients, around 25 responded partially and 2 completely; roughly 14 then stayed remitted and some 12 progressed after median around 73 months. Response samples were drawn at a median of about eleven months of treatment, range 6 to 36.

Notes on this clone: The antigen remains undetermined.

Broader study findings: Clonality at baseline surpassed age-matched healthy donors and tracked circulating CD8+ T-cell counts.

Around 2 micrograms of genomic DNA (from cryopreserved PBMCs) were used for TCR beta libraries. TCRdb's table, derived via immunoSEQ multiplex PCR, lists solely in-frame clones and lacks some. The sample gives approximately 140,000 clones, about 91% of which show up once; less than 14% is in the top ten. Trimming took 7 bases from V and 2 from J; bases not matched to a gene: 16. Germline V CDR1 and CDR2: SGHRS, YFSETQ. CDR3 length: 19 residues. This TCR derives from a human donor with chronic lymphocytic leukemia. This specimen was PBMCs, taken after 12 months of ibrutinib treatment. V is TRBV5-1 and J is TRBJ2-5; 14 nucleotides line up with TRBD2. CDR3 region: CASAGMGTSGSSLQETQYF. CDR3 nucleotide sequence: TGCGCCAGCGCTGGGATGGGGACTAGCGGGAGCAGCCTTCAAGAGACCCAGTACTTC.